The rows below give T cell receptor beta chains drawn from one sample of a study of glioma-infiltrating T cells after dendritic cell vaccination. Libraries were prepared by immunoSEQ multiplex PCR; TCRdb keeps only in-frame clonotypes and omits some of them. The profile shows tens of thousands of clones, less than 85% of them singletons. Here the sequenced sample was blood, taken after dendritic cell vaccination. Source of these receptors: a human donor with glioblastoma. The CDR3 runs from the conserved cysteine through the conserved F or W. Fields, in order: clone size, D gene, J gene, CDR3 length, V gene, CDR3 protein, CDR3 DNA. The D gene is left open where the match is weak. Where a row states a size, it is once, few, many or the class of an expanded clone; other rows omit it.

.	TRBD1	TRBJ1-2	15	TRBV19	CASKNMTGANYGYTF	TGTGCCAGTAAAAACATGACAGGGGCTAACTATGGCTACACCTTC
.	TRBD1	TRBJ1-1	13	TRBV5-4	CASSWDRNTEAFF	TGTGCCAGCAGCTGGGACAGGAACACTGAAGCTTTCTTT
.	TRBD1	TRBJ1-1	13	TRBV28	CASSSSGQAEAFF	TGTGCCAGCAGTTCCTCGGGACAGGCAGAAGCTTTCTTT
.	TRBD2	TRBJ2-5	14	TRBV6-5	CASSPSGEGETQYF	TGTGCCAGCAGTCCCTCGGGGGAGGGAGAGACCCAGTACTTC
.	.	TRBJ2-2	15	TRBV7-2	CASNLGQGSVGELFF	TGTGCCAGCAACTTAGGCCAGGGGTCGGTCGGGGAGCTGTTTTTT
.	.	TRBJ2-7	16	TRBV5-4	CASSAPVAGYDHEQYF	TGTGCCAGCAGCGCCCCGGTTGCGGGGTATGACCACGAGCAGTACTTC
.	TRBD2	TRBJ2-7	15	TRBV2	CASRELAGGFYEQYF	TGTGCCAGCAGAGAACTAGCGGGAGGTTTCTACGAGCAGTACTTC
.	.	TRBJ2-3	12	TRBV6-6	CASSYGLDTQYF	TGTGCCAGCAGTTATGGCTTAGATACGCAGTATTTT
.	TRBD2	TRBJ2-2	17	TRBV7-2	CASSLGLAGGNTGELFF	TGTGCCAGCAGCTTAGGACTAGCGGGGGGGAACACCGGGGAGCTGTTTTTT
.	.	TRBJ1-2	15	TRBV18	CASSTNGGAWNGYTF	TGTGCCAGCTCAACTAATGGAGGGGCATGGAACGGCTACACCTTC
once	.	TRBJ2-1	13	TRBV11-2	CASSLGVISVRFF	TGTGCCAGCAGCTTAGGTGTAATCTCGGTACGGTTCTTC
.	.	TRBJ2-7	13	TRBV9	CASSVGLWEEQYF	TGTGCCAGCAGCGTAGGTCTTTGGGAGGAGCAGTACTTC
.	.	TRBJ2-4	16	TRBV6-1	CASSDEFRLAKNIQYF	TGTGCCAGCAGTGATGAGTTCAGGCTAGCCAAAAACATTCAGTACTTC
.	.	TRBJ2-5	13	TRBV5-6	CASSFLATETQYF	TGTGCCAGCAGCTTCCTAGCTACAGAGACCCAGTACTTC
.	TRBD2	TRBJ2-1	16	TRBV6-4	CASTRVREGLYNEQFF	TGTGCCAGCACCAGGGTGCGGGAGGGCCTCTACAATGAGCAGTTCTTC
.	.	TRBJ2-7	13	TRBV2	CASSEGGQYEQYF	TGTGCCAGCAGTGAAGGGGGACAATACGAGCAGTACTTC
.	.	TRBJ2-1	16	TRBV4-1	CASTTGPSLSYNEQFF	TGCGCCAGCACTACAGGACCCTCACTTTCTTACAATGAGCAGTTCTTC
.	.	TRBJ1-3	14	TRBV18	CASSPNDSGNTIYF	TGTGCCAGCTCACCCAATGATAGTGGAAACACCATATATTTT
.	.	TRBJ1-1	15	TRBV5-1	CASSLDSTSNTEAFF	TGCGCCAGCAGCTTGGACTCAACGTCGAACACTGAAGCTTTCTTT
few	.	TRBJ2-5	14	TRBV4-2	CASSQENRQETQYF	TGTGCCAGCAGCCAAGAAAACAGACAAGAGACCCAGTACTTC
.	TRBD1	TRBJ1-5	15	TRBV10-1	CASSLGQVDDQPQHF	TGCGCCAGCAGCCTGGGACAGGTCGACGATCAGCCCCAGCATTTT
.	TRBD2	TRBJ2-3	16	TRBV5-1	CASSLTGGSSTDTQYF	TGCGCCAGCAGCTTAACGGGGGGGTCTAGCACAGATACGCAGTATTTT
.	.	TRBJ1-2	16	TRBV4-1	CASSQGEDSPNYGYTF	TGCGCCAGCAGCCAAGGTGAGGACAGTCCTAACTATGGCTACACCTTC
.	.	TRBJ1-4	13	TRBV19	CASSRRVNEKLFF	TGTGCCAGTAGCCGGCGGGTTAATGAAAAACTGTTTTTT
.	.	TRBJ2-7	14	TRBV6-1	CASSETPGTYEQYF	TGTGCCAGCAGTGAAACCCCAGGGACCTACGAGCAGTACTTC
.	.	TRBJ1-2	15	TRBV6-6	CASSYGGGGNYGYTF	TGTGCCAGCAGTTACGGGGGAGGGGGTAACTATGGCTACACCTTC
.	TRBD1	TRBJ1-1	15	TRBV25-1	CASSAHRGPNTEAFF	TGTGCCAGCAGTGCTCACAGGGGGCCGAACACTGAAGCTTTCTTT
.	.	TRBJ2-1	13	TRBV5-1	CASSLYGSHEQFF	TGCGCCAGCAGCTTGTATGGCTCGCATGAGCAGTTCTTC
.	.	TRBJ2-7	13	TRBV27	CASSFGQNYEQYF	TGTGCCAGCAGTTTTGGGCAAAACTACGAGCAGTACTTC